The source of this TCR beta chain is a study of T cells in Graves' hyperthyroidism and ophthalmopathy. Overall study results and limits: Most thyroid clonotypes expanded above 0.001 were also detected in blood.

The CDR3 is made up of 13 amino acids. V was pared by 4 bases and J by 3 bases, with 13 bases between. Germline V gives CDR1 SQVTM, CDR2 ANQGSEA. This clonotype was observed at least ten times. Antigen: not known. The TCR beta CDR3 regions underwent amplification using RNA transcripts as the source. TCR CDR3 regions were first amplified by RT-PCR with HTBI primers. TCRdb passed the multiplex PCR reads through MiXCR, listing each CDR3 protein once. The profile shows 300,000 to 450,000 distinct CDR3 sequences, roughly 14% of them singletons. Sample: blood. The chain couples TRBV29-1 to TRBJ2-7, with D perhaps assigned TRBD1 or TRBD2 (5 bases each). This TCR was sampled from a woman between 18 and 30 years old with Graves' hyperthyroidism that later progressed to Graves' ophthalmopathy. CDR3 coding DNA: TGCAGCGTTGTGGGTGGGACGGACTACGAGCAGTACTTC. This translates into CSVVGGTDYEQYF.